The next 3 T cell receptor beta chains were all read from a single sample in a study of neurological immune-mediated disorders. TCRdb re-called the 5' RACE reads with MiXCR, one entry per CDR3 protein. The data contain 40,000 to 55,000 distinct CDR3 sequences, less than 4% of them singletons. Material: PBMCs. The receptors were sampled from a woman aged 45-59 years with multiple sclerosis.

The table lists this clonotype with many counts. The genes are TRBV3-1 and TRBJ2-7; 9 bases map to TRBD1. V lost 3 bases to trimming and J lost 6 bases; unmatched junction nucleotides: 6. The germline V gene encodes CDR1 LGHDT and CDR2 YNNKEL (reference sequence). There are 14 residues in the CDR3. The CDR3 here is CASSQVQGAGEQYF. CDR3 nucleotides: TGTGCCAGCAGCCAGGTACAGGGGGCTGGCGAGCAGTACTTC.

This clonotype was seen at least ten times. The chain has TRBV27 and TRBJ2-5, with D unclear. The CDR3 totals 13 residues. Trimming stripped 8 bases from V and 0 bases from J, with 10 bases between. Germline CDR1 MNHEY, CDR2 SMNVEV (reference sequence). CDR3 sequence: CASGRRNQETQYF. The DNA for the CDR3 is TGTGCCAGCGGAAGACGTAACCAAGAGACCCAGTACTTC.

This clonotype showed up many times. This chain links TRBV7-2 with TRBJ1-2; no firm D call. This CDR3 has 13 residues. V lost 1 base and J lost 5, with 8 bases in between. CDR1 and CDR2 from the germline V gene are SGHTA and FQGNSA. The CDR3 DNA follows: TGTGCCAGCAGCTTAGGAACCCAATATGGCTACACCTTC. Protein sequence: CASSLGTQYGYTF.